Reported below is one T cell receptor beta chain. The data belong to a study of blood T cell repertoires in COVID-19. The length of the CDR3 is 16 residues. Germline-derived CDR1 and CDR2 are SEHNR and FQNEAQ (reference sequence). The V end was cut by 3 bases, the J end by 5 bases, with 17 bases between. Using immunoSEQ multiplex PCR, the repertoire was profiled, and TCRdb retains in-frame clones only, with some absent. The sample has roughly 200,000 clones, about 85% seen once. The chain links TRBV7-9 to TRBJ1-5, with D possibly being TRBD1 (5 bases). The clonotype originates from a middle-aged man who had recovered from COVID-19. The sample taken for sequencing was PBMCs or T cells enriched from blood (not recorded which). Here the CDR3 reads CASSLWSGGVDQPQHF. The CDR3 region has the DNA TGTGCCAGCAGCTTGTGGAGTGGGGGGGTTGATCAGCCCCAGCATTTT.